The 2 T cell receptor beta chains below all came from one sample that was sequenced in a study of CD8 T cells in Susac syndrome. An amount of RNA that ranged from roughly 0.5 to 1 ug was reverse transcribed with random hexamers. TCRdb reprocessed the immunoSEQ multiplex PCR reads via MiXCR and lists one record per CDR3 protein. Counted here are tens of thousands of distinct CDR3 sequences, roughly 94% occurring once; the ten biggest clones make up about 0.28%. The sequencing sample was made of CD4+ T cells from PBMCs. These receptors were collected from a human donor with Susac syndrome.

This chain links TRBV12-3 or TRBV12-4 with TRBJ1-5; D may be TRBD1 (6 bases). Trimming removed 3 bases at V and 6 bases at J, with 12 bases between. The CDR3 has 14 residues. The CDR3 DNA reads TGTGCCAGCAGTTTTACGACAGGAGGTCAGCCCCAGCATTTT. Encoded protein: CASSFTTGGQPQHF.

The chain recombines TRBV4-1 with TRBJ2-7; D is possibly TRBD2 (5 bases). V was trimmed by 3 bases and J by 1 base, leaving 10 bases between them. The CDR3 has 14 residues. The germline V gene encodes CDR1 MGHRA and CDR2 YSYEKL. Here the CDR3 DNA reads TGCGCCAGCAGCCAGCCCGGGGTTTCCTACGAGCAGTACTTC. Its protein product is CASSQPGVSYEQYF.